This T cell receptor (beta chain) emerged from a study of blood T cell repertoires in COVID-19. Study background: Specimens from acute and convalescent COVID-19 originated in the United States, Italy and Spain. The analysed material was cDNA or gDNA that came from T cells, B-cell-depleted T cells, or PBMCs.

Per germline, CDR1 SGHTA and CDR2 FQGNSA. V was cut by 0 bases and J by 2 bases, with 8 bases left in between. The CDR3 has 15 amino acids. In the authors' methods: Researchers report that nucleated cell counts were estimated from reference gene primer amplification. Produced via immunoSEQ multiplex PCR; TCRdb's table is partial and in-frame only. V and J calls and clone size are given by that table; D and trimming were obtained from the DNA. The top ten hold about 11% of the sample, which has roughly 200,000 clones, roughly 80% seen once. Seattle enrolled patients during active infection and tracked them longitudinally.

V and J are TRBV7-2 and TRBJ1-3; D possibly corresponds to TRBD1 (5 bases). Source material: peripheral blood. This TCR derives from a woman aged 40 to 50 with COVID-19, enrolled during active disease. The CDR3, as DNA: TGTGCCAGCAGCTTAGCGGGGGGAACTGGAAACACCATATATTTT. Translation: CASSLAGGTGNTIYF.